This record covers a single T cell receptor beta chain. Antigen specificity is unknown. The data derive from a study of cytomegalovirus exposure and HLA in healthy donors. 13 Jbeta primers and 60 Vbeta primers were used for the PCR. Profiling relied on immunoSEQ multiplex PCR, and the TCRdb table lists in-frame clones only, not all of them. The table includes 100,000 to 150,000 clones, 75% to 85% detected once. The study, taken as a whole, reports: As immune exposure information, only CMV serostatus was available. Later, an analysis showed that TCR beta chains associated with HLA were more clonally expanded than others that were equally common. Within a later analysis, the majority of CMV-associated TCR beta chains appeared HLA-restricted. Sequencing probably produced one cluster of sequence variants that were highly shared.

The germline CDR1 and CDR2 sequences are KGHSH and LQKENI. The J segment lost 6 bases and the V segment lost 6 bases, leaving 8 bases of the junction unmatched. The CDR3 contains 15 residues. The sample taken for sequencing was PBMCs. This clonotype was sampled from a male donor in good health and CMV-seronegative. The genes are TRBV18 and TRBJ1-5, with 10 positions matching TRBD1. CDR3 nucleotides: TGTGCCAGCTCGGCTGGGACAGGGGAAGGTCAGCCCCAGCATTTT. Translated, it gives CASSAGTGEGQPQHF.